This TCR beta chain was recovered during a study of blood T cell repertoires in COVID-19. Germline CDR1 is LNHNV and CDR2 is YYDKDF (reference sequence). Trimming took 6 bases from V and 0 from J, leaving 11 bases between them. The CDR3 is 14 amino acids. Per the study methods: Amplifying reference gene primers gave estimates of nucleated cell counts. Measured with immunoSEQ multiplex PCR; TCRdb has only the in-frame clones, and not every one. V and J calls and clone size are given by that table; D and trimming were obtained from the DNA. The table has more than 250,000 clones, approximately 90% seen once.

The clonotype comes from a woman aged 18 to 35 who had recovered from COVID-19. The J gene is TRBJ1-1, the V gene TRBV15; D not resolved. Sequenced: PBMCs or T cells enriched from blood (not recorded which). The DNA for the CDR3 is TGTGCCACCAGACCCGGTCGGGTGAACACTGAAGCTTTCTTT. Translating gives CATRPGRVNTEAFF.